The 18 T cell receptor beta chains listed next were all sequenced from one sample in a study of CD8+ T cells in alopecia areata. Sorting of CD4+ cells into CD25+CD127- cells was performed for a handful of patients. Following RNA extraction, reverse transcription yielded cDNA that acted as the sequencing template. Sequenced by immunoSEQ multiplex PCR; TCRdb stores in-frame clones only, minus some. Of roughly 20,000 clones listed, roughly 60% were seen once; the top ten hold less than 5.5%. Sequencing input: CD4+ Tregs sorted from blood. Receptor source: a human donor with alopecia areata.

V and J are TRBV5-1 and TRBJ1-6; 8 nucleotides agree with TRBD1. J was trimmed by 9 bases and V by 0 bases; bases with no gene match: 5. CDR3 length: 15 residues. From germline, CDR1 is SGHRS and CDR2 YFSETQ. The DNA of the CDR3 is TGCGCCAGCAGCTTGGACGGACAGGGTGGTTCACCCCTCCACTTT. This encodes CASSLDGQGGSPLHF. The whole variable domain, remainder taken from reference TRBV5-1 and TRBJ1-6, is KAGVTQTPRYLIKTRGQQVTLSCSPISGHRSVSWYQQTPGQGLQFLFEYFSETQRNKGNFPGRFSGRQFSNSRSEMNVSTLELGDSALYLCASSLDGQGGSPLHFGNGTRLTVT.

The chain recombines TRBV7-9 with TRBJ2-7, with D possibly matching TRBD1 (6 bases). Germline V gives CDR1 SEHNR, CDR2 FQNEAQ (reference sequence). V gave up 3 bases and J gave up 2 bases, with 11 bases separating them. The CDR3 sequence is 14 residues long. The CDR3 spells CASSFGTRAYEQYF. The CDR3 coding sequence is TGTGCCAGCAGCTTCGGGACAAGGGCCTACGAGCAGTACTTC.

The chain recombines TRBV10-3 with TRBJ2-3; a weak D match, TRBD2 (6 bases). The V gene lost 7 bases and the J gene lost 4 bases, with 15 bases spanning the gap. Germline CDR1 is ENHRY and CDR2 is SYGVKD. This CDR3 has 14 amino acids. This CDR3 is CAIKSGLLADTQYF. The CDR3 nucleotides are TGTGCCATCAAATCGGGACTGCTCGCAGATACGCAGTATTTT.

The rearrangement joins TRBV13 to TRBJ2-5; the D call may be TRBD1 or TRBD2 (6 bases each). Trimming left V 1 base short and J 2 bases short, with 14 bases between. The germline gives CDR1 PRHDT, CDR2 FYEKMQ (reference sequence). The CDR3 is 16 residues long. The DNA for the CDR3 is TGTGCCAGCAGCTTAGAAAGGGGGGACACACAAGAGACCCAGTACTTC. It encodes CASSLERGDTQETQYF.

The rearrangement uses TRBV7-2 and TRBJ2-4; D unresolved. With 1 base removed from V and 4 bases from J, the gap between germline ends came to 8 bases. The CDR3 length is 14 residues. The germline V gene has CDR1 SGHTA and CDR2 FQGNSA. The CDR3 sequence: CASSLGSIKNIQYF. CDR3 bases: TGTGCCAGCAGCTTAGGGTCGATAAAAAACATTCAGTACTTC.

This chain joins TRBV7-2 and TRBJ2-3; 9 bases line up with TRBD2. Germline CDR1 reads SGHTA; CDR2 reads FQGNSA. CDR3 length equals 14 residues. The junction had 10 bases not matched to a gene; V was cut back by 5 bases and J by 10 bases. CDR3 DNA: TGTGCCAGCAGCCTGGGCGGGGGGGCCGTTGCGCAGTATTTT. It translates to CASSLGGGAVAQYF.

This clone came up once. The gene calls are TRBV4-3 and TRBJ2-7; D perhaps matches TRBD2 (5 bases). Germline assignment: CDR1 LGHNA and CDR2 YSLEER. This CDR3 region has 15 residues. V lost 4 bases to trimming and J lost 5 bases, with 18 bases between them. This CDR3 is CASSRRWGFGNEQYF. CDR3 coding DNA: TGCGCCAGCAGCCGACGCTGGGGTTTCGGGAACGAGCAGTACTTC.

This clone was observed a few times. This chain connects TRBV23-1 to TRBJ2-2, with TRBD1 as a possible D gene (6 bases). TRBV23-1 is placed among ORFs of uncertain function. The CDR3 loop spans 15 amino acids. Deletions cut 5 bases from V and 4 bases from J, with 14 bases between. CDR3 region: CASSDGGDVTGELFF. The CDR3 DNA reads as TGCGCCAGCAGTGATGGGGGCGATGTCACCGGGGAGCTGTTTTTT.

The rearrangement joins TRBV19 to TRBJ1-2, with 7 bases matching TRBD1. The CDR3 has 13 amino acids. V dropped 8 bases and J dropped 4; count of bases not matched to a gene: 7. Germline assignment: CDR1 LNHDA and CDR2 SQIVND (reference sequence). The CDR3 bases are TGTGCCAGTCAAAGACAGGGAGGCTATGGCTACACCTTC. As protein: CASQRQGGYGYTF.

The V gene is TRBV19, the J gene TRBJ2-6; 9 bases match TRBD2. Germline values: CDR1 LNHDA, CDR2 SQIVND (reference sequence). Trimming cost V 6 bases and J 4 bases; bases outside gene matches: 10. CDR3 size: 17 residues. CDR3 residues: CASRPGLALVGANVLTF. As DNA, the CDR3 is TGTGCCAGTAGGCCGGGACTAGCCCTGGTAGGGGCCAACGTCCTGACTTTC.

A few counts support this clone. The CDR3 bases are TGTGCCAGCAAGGCTTCCGGGACTAGTAATGAGCAGTTCTTC. Its protein is CASKASGTSNEQFF. The genes are TRBV2 and TRBJ2-1; 8 nucleotides line up with TRBD2. Trimming cost V 7 bases and J 7 bases; bases outside gene matches: 9. Germline CDR1 and CDR2: SNHLY and FYNNEI. The CDR3 loop spans 14 amino acids.

The genes are TRBV28 and TRBJ2-2; maybe TRBD2 (5 bases). This CDR3 has 16 residues. Germline assignment: CDR1 MDHEN and CDR2 SYDVKM. Trimming took off 3 bases at V and 4 bases at J, with 15 bases between the two ends. The CDR3 protein is CASSLTMGFPTGELFF. In DNA, the CDR3 is TGTGCCAGCAGTTTGACTATGGGTTTCCCCACCGGGGAGCTGTTTTTT.

This clone was seen just once. This chain uses TRBV5-1 with TRBJ1-2; D uncertain. The germline V gene encodes CDR1 SGHRS and CDR2 YFSETQ. CDR3 size: 19 residues. Trimming took off 4 bases at V and 7 bases at J, with 32 bases between the two ends. CDR3 nucleotides: TGCGCCAGCAGCCGACAAAGACGGGAATATATAGCTAACTATGGTGGCTACACCTTC. Translation gives CASSRQRREYIANYGGYTF.

This chain joins TRBV28 and TRBJ2-7, with D maybe TRBD1 (6 bases). CDR3 size: 14 residues. V lost 6 bases, J lost 4 bases, and 16 bases lay in between. Germline CDR1 reads MDHEN; CDR2 reads SYDVKM. The CDR3 nucleotides read TGTGCCAGCAGCTCTCAGGGGACCCTTTACGAGCAGTACTTC. Encoded protein: CASSSQGTLYEQYF. Drawing the rest from reference TRBV28 and TRBJ2-7, the complete variable domain is DVKVTQSSRYLVKRTGEKVFLECVQDMDHENMFWYRQDPGLGLRLIYFSYDVKMKEKGDIPEGYSVSREKKERFSLILESASTNQTSMYLCASSSQGTLYEQYFGPGTRLTVT.

The V and J genes are TRBV4-1 and TRBJ2-3, with D unresolved. The V and J ends lost 2 bases and 6 bases respectively, with 15 bases between them. The CDR3 is 15 residues long. Germline-derived CDR1 and CDR2 are MGHRA and YSYEKL. The CDR3, as DNA: TGCGCCAGCAGCCAAAGGCAAAATAGCTTGGATACGCAGTATTTT. It specifies CASSQRQNSLDTQYF.

This chain connects TRBV6-6 to TRBJ2-7, with D possibly being TRBD1 or TRBD2 (5 bases each). V lost 0 bases to trimming and J lost 3 bases, with 12 bases between them. The V gene's germline CDR1 is MNHNY and CDR2 SVGAGI (reference sequence). The CDR3 contains 15 residues. The CDR3 loop is CASSYSRDGFYEQYF. CDR3 nucleotide sequence: TGTGCCAGCAGTTACTCCCGGGACGGGTTCTACGAGCAGTACTTC.

The chain's CDR3 is CASSVQTRNYEQYF. For the CDR3, the DNA is TGTGCCAGCAGTGTCCAGACTAGAAACTACGAGCAGTACTTC. This chain joins TRBV6-4 and TRBJ2-5; tentative D call: TRBD2 (6 bases). Near its end, the DNA agrees better with TRBJ2-7, so the J call may be wrong. The CDR3 runs 14 residues. Looked up from germline, CDR1 is MRHNA and CDR2 is SNTAGT.

This clone qualifies as medium-sized (0.01 to 0.1%). The V call is TRBV28, the J call TRBJ2-1, with a weak D call TRBD2 (6 bases). V was trimmed by 4 bases and J by 0 bases, leaving 16 bases between them. The CDR3 consists of 17 residues. The germline V gene has CDR1 MDHEN and CDR2 SYDVKM. The CDR3, as DNA: TGTGCCAGCAGTTCCGGGGGACTTACAAGCTCCTACAATGAGCAGTTCTTC. The encoded protein is CASSSGGLTSSYNEQFF. The full variable domain, with the rest looked up from reference TRBV28 and TRBJ2-1, is DVKVTQSSRYLVKRTGEKVFLECVQDMDHENMFWYRQDPGLGLRLIYFSYDVKMKEKGDIPEGYSVSREKKERFSLILESASTNQTSMYLCASSSGGLTSSYNEQFFGPGTRLTVL.